These T cell receptor beta chains were read from a single sample in a study of cytomegalovirus exposure and HLA in healthy donors. Clones were read by immunoSEQ multiplex PCR, and TCRdb kept only the in-frame ones, dropping some. The sample records about 140,000 clones, 82% being singletons. Sequencing used PBMCs. The receptors here all came from a male donor in good health and CMV-seronegative. The conserved cysteine and the conserved F or W are not part of the CDR3 here.

16	TRBV9	TRBJ2-2	ASSVEVSGRGNTGELF
11	TRBV6-6	TRBJ2-5	ASSQQVQETQY
11	TRBV7-8	TRBJ2-7	ASSRDLSYEQY
11	TRBV28	TRBJ2-4	ASSLGQENIQY
12	TRBV30	TRBJ2-2	AWSVSGPTGELF
12	TRBV2	TRBJ1-1	ASKSATGDTEAF
9	TRBV30	TRBJ2-7	ACGQGYEQY
12	TRBV5-1	TRBJ2-5	ASSFSEPGETQY
13	TRBV28	TRBJ2-7	ASSLFGQGAYEQY
12	TRBV12-5	TRBJ1-1	ASGLPGTGHEAF
15	TRBV4-3	TRBJ2-7	ASSDWAVGQGAKEQY
14	TRBV15	TRBJ2-1	ATSGVLGQGNNEQF
14	TRBV18	TRBJ1-1	ASSLTTRTGETEAF
13	TRBV5-4	TRBJ2-1	ASSLDSAGRNEQF
12	TRBV6-5	TRBJ2-2	ASSVGSGGGELF
14	TRBV29-1	TRBJ2-7	SSFDSDRPSPYEQY
15	TRBV10-3	TRBJ2-2	AISEISGPGGTGELF
12	TRBV6-7	TRBJ2-1	ARNTTGLYNEQF
13	TRBV4-3	TRBJ2-5	ASSQERNRGETQY
9	TRBV30	TRBJ2-7	AGDRGSEQY
13	TRBV6-4	TRBJ2-1	ASSAGTSGRNEQF
14	TRBV5-1	TRBJ2-1	ASSPFVAGDPNEQF
10	TRBV29-1	TRBJ2-5	SVGTGKETQY
12	TRBV19	TRBJ2-1	ASTWTSGYNEQF
14	TRBV28	TRBJ1-3	ASRKAGGPSGNTIY
14	TRBV7-9	TRBJ2-5	ASSRSGAGIQETQY
13	TRBV6-6	TRBJ2-1	ASSYSETGINEQF